These T cell receptor beta chains were read from a single sample in a study of blood T cells in healthy people across ages. TCRdb used MiXCR to reprocess the 5' RACE reads, holding one entry per CDR3 protein. The table shows about 570,000 distinct CDR3 sequences, with approximately 30% occurring only once. Sequencing was performed on blood. The receptors come from an older woman in good health. Both conserved end residues are part of each CDR3. A D gene is named only where the DNA matches it firmly. Expanded clones are given a class, and other clones once, few, many or no size at all.

CDR3nt	CDR3aa	d_gene	abundance	v_gene	j_gene
TGTGCCAGCAGTGCCACGGGAAATCAGCCCCAGCATTTT	CASSATGNQPQHF	-	-	TRBV27	TRBJ1-5
TGCAGTGCTCGACAGGGTTCGGGAGATACGCAGTATTTT	CSARQGSGDTQYF	TRBD1	few	TRBV20-1	TRBJ2-3
TGTGCCAGCAGCCCCGAGCTGGGGGGGCATCGCACAGATACGCAGTATTTT	CASSPELGGHRTDTQYF	-	few	TRBV7-2	TRBJ2-3
TGTGCCAGCAGTCCCCGTGGGGGGGCTGAGCAGTTCTTC	CASSPRGGAEQFF	-	-	TRBV6-2/TRBV6-3	TRBJ2-1
TGTGCCAGCAGCTTAGAGGGAGGAGGGTGGACTGAAGCTTTCTTT	CASSLEGGGWTEAFF	-	few	TRBV7-2	TRBJ1-1
TGTGCCAGCAGTTACTTAGTAGCGACAGTCGGGTCCTACGAGCAGTACTTC	CASSYLVATVGSYEQYF	-	-	TRBV6-5	TRBJ2-7
TGTGCCACCAGTGACCAGGGACAGGGACACTATGGCTACACCTTC	CATSDQGQGHYGYTF	TRBD1	-	TRBV24-1	TRBJ1-2
TGTGCCAGCAGAAGTGGAGGACAGAACAATGAGCAGTTCTTC	CASRSGGQNNEQFF	-	-	TRBV6-5	TRBJ2-1
TGTGCCAGCAGTCCCAGACAGGGCTCGAGCAATCAGCCCCAGCATTTT	CASSPRQGSSNQPQHF	TRBD1	few	TRBV28	TRBJ1-5
TGTGCCAGTAGTTTGAATAGGGCCCACACCGGGGAGCTGTTTTTT	CASSLNRAHTGELFF	-	-	TRBV19	TRBJ2-2
TGTGCCAGCAGTTTCGCGCGGGGGGCTGGAAACACCATATATTTT	CASSFARGAGNTIYF	-	-	TRBV12-3/TRBV12-4	TRBJ1-3
TGCGCCAGCAGCCGAAAGTTAGATACACAAGAGACCCAGTACTTC	CASSRKLDTQETQYF	-	few	TRBV4-3	TRBJ2-5
TGTGCCACCAGCATAGGCCGGACTATTACCTACGAGCAGTACTTC	CATSIGRTITYEQYF	-	-	TRBV15	TRBJ2-7
TGTGCCAGCAGGCCTAGCGGGGGAACGGAAGATGAGCAGTTCTTC	CASRPSGGTEDEQFF	TRBD2	many	TRBV7-2	TRBJ2-1
TGTGCCAGCAGCTTAGAGCAGAGACTTTATGGCTACACCTTC	CASSLEQRLYGYTF	-	-	TRBV7-8	TRBJ1-2
TGTGCCAGCAGCCCCCCGGGTGGGCTGACCAACAATGAGCAGTTCTTC	CASSPPGGLTNNEQFF	-	-	TRBV9	TRBJ2-1
TGTGCCAGTAGTCCCCGCGGGACAGCCACTGAAGCTTTCTTT	CASSPRGTATEAFF	TRBD1	-	TRBV19	TRBJ1-1
TGCAGTGCCGGGGAACAGTCCCTCTTCCACCAAGAGACCCAGTACTTC	CSAGEQSLFHQETQYF	-	-	TRBV20-1	TRBJ2-5
TGTGCCAGCAGTCGGAGGATCACAGCCACAGATACGCAGTATTTT	CASSRRITATDTQYF	-	few	TRBV5-6	TRBJ2-3
TGTGCCAGCAGTTTGAGGGCTCAGCCCCAGCATTTT	CASSLRAQPQHF	-	many	TRBV28	TRBJ1-5
TGTGCCAGCAGATCCTCTGTTACGCAGTATTTT	CASRSSVTQYF	-	-	TRBV7-2	TRBJ2-3
TGTGCCAGCAGCGGCCGGAGGGCCCAAGAGACCCAGTACTTC	CASSGRRAQETQYF	-	-	TRBV7-6	TRBJ2-5
TGTGCCAGCAGCGCCCGGGGGGGCTCTGGAAGCACCATATATTTT	CASSARGGSGSTIYF	-	-	TRBV9	TRBJ1-3